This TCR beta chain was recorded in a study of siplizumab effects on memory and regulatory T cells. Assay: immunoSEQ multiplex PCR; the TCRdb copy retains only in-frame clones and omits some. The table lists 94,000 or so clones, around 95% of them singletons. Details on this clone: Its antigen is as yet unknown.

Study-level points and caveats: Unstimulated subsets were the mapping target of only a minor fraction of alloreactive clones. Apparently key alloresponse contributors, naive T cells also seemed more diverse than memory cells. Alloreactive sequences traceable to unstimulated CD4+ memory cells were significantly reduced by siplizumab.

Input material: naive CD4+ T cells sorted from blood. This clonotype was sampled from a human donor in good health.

The CDR3 coding sequence is TGTGCCAGCAGCCGTCGGAAACACGAAGAAAAACTGTTTTTT. This encodes CASSRRKHEEKLFF. The rearrangement links TRBV11-2 to TRBJ1-4; D remains ambiguous. This CDR3 is 14 amino acids long. With 5 bases removed from V and 8 bases from J, the gap between germline ends came to 15 bases. Germline V CDR1 and CDR2: SGHAT, FQNNGV. The whole variable domain, remainder taken from reference TRBV11-2 and TRBJ1-4, is EAGVAQSPRYKIIEKRQSVAFWCNPISGHATLYWYQQILGQGPKLLIQFQNNGVVDDSQLPKDRFSAERLKGVDSTLKIQPAKLEDSAVYLCASSRRKHEEKLFFGSGTQLSVL.